A selection of T cell receptor beta chains follows, all from one sample in a study of blood T cell repertoires in COVID-19. Libraries were prepared by immunoSEQ multiplex PCR; TCRdb keeps only in-frame clonotypes and omits some of them. The repertoire holds over 45,000 clones, with 85% to 90% as singletons. Sequencing input: peripheral blood. These receptors originate from a man aged 60 to 75 with active COVID-19. Each CDR3 is given without its conserved first and last residue.

J gene	V gene	CDR3 protein
TRBJ1-1	TRBV2	ASSESGTSFGTEAF
TRBJ1-1	TRBV5-1	ASRVWGQGLEAF
TRBJ2-2	TRBV24-1	ATSDMNLTGTGTNTGELF
TRBJ2-1	TRBV29-1	SVEARTQYNEQF
TRBJ2-3	TRBV24-1	ATSDASGDTQY
TRBJ1-2	TRBV7-2	ASSIQGTRSNYGYT
TRBJ2-7	TRBV5-1	ASSPGLSSSYEQY
TRBJ2-7	TRBV10-3	AIRGQISYEQY
TRBJ1-2	TRBV4-1	ASSRGTGGNGYT
TRBJ1-1	TRBV3-1/TRBV3-2	ASSPGSYTEAF
TRBJ2-1	TRBV9	ASSPGLANNEQF
TRBJ2-7	TRBV5-1	ASSTPQVWDSYEQY
TRBJ2-1	TRBV27	ASSLIPRSSYNEQF
TRBJ2-2	TRBV4-2	ASSPRLESDTGELF
TRBJ2-5	TRBV7-2	ASTSFGTKKETQY
TRBJ2-7	TRBV3-1/TRBV3-2	ASSQIGRTKGYEQY
TRBJ2-1	TRBV27	ASSSSGREPYNEQF
TRBJ1-1	TRBV5-6	ASSFAGRTEAF
TRBJ2-7	TRBV27	ASSWDRGYEQY
TRBJ2-5	TRBV10-2	ASRETGDAQETQY
TRBJ1-1	TRBV10-3	AISTQNTEAF
TRBJ2-7	TRBV5-8	ASSLGGSGSHEQY
TRBJ2-7	TRBV3-1/TRBV3-2	ASSRGTSGSYEQY
TRBJ1-1	TRBV6-2/TRBV6-3	ASSLQGVTEAF
TRBJ2-1	TRBV11-2	ASSSNLASGNYNEQF
TRBJ2-4	TRBV24-1	ATSDGGAGKNIQY
TRBJ2-7	TRBV29-1	SAGTGAYEQY
TRBJ2-3	TRBV27	ASSSNGGGTDTQY
TRBJ2-3	TRBV7-7	ASSQDVSGTADTQY
TRBJ2-5	TRBV7-9	ASSLTTGEETQY
TRBJ2-3	TRBV15	ATSRDLANTQY
TRBJ2-7	TRBV3-1/TRBV3-2	ASSQGQGHEQY
TRBJ1-5	TRBV27	ASSLMQDANQPQH
TRBJ2-5	TRBV14	ASSQARTSVQETQY
TRBJ1-2	TRBV15	ATSRVRSLRDRAANYGYT
TRBJ2-1	TRBV19	ASSYLLAGGPGNEQF
TRBJ1-2	TRBV24-1	ATSDAGTAYGYT
TRBJ2-7	TRBV28	ASSPNTKGGRGYEQY
TRBJ2-5	TRBV5-6	ASSLRRRGETQY
TRBJ2-7	TRBV19	ASTSGASGGYEQY
TRBJ2-7	TRBV19	ASNLRGSYEQY
TRBJ2-7	TRBV2	ASRVAETYEQY
TRBJ2-1	TRBV3-1/TRBV3-2	ASSRDRGPYNEQF
TRBJ2-7	TRBV7-6	ASSLGASGRYYEQY
TRBJ2-3	TRBV7-9	ASSSWTSGGDTQY
TRBJ1-1	TRBV27	ASIKQGATEAF
TRBJ2-7	TRBV5-6	ASSSWDRGYEQY
TRBJ2-7	TRBV27	ASSPRGLNSYEQY
TRBJ2-1	TRBV6-7	ASSRGTFYNEQF
TRBJ2-5	TRBV29-1	SVRKTGTSIGTQY
TRBJ1-3	TRBV27	ASSSKTPAPTGGERNTIY
TRBJ2-7	TRBV20-1	SASNQGMVYEQY
TRBJ2-3	TRBV19	ASRAGTSGDTQY
TRBJ2-7	TRBV19	ASSSGTGVHEQY
TRBJ2-1	TRBV4-2	ASSPLGGNEQF
TRBJ2-1	TRBV6-5	ASKGGTAAEQF
TRBJ1-3	TRBV5-1	ASRPINSGNTIY
TRBJ2-3	TRBV7-3	ASSLPGLAGEFGTDTQY
TRBJ2-7	TRBV20-1	SALPGTEQY